Below, 25 T cell receptor beta chains from the same sample are listed, as sequenced in a study of blood T cell repertoires in COVID-19. Produced via immunoSEQ multiplex PCR; TCRdb's table is partial and in-frame only. The sample comprises some 410,000 clones, around nine tenths of which are singletons, and over 0.9% rests with the top ten. Sequencing was done on a sample of PBMCs or T cells enriched from blood (not recorded which). Receptors were obtained from a woman in her twenties or thirties with acute COVID-19.

In its sample, this clone was seen a few times. The rearrangement joins TRBV19 to TRBJ1-2, with D possibly matching TRBD1 (5 bases). This CDR3 has 13 amino acids. Between the trimmed V and J ends, which lost 5 bases and 4 bases, there was a span of 11 bases. The germline V gene encodes CDR1 LNHDA and CDR2 SQIVND (reference sequence). The CDR3 nucleotides read TGTGCCAGTAGTCCGCAGGGAGGCTATGGCTACACCTTC. It specifies CASSPQGGYGYTF.

The chain links TRBV9 to TRBJ2-4, with TRBD2 matching 8 bases. Germline V gene data show CDR1 as SGDLS and CDR2 as YYNGEE. CDR3 length: 15 amino acids. V dropped 0 bases and J dropped 6; count of bases not matched to a gene: 5. CDR3 loop: CASSVAGGPGNIQYF. DNA of the CDR3: TGTGCCAGCAGCGTAGCGGGGGGGCCCGGAAACATTCAGTACTTC. The full variable domain, with the rest looked up from reference TRBV9 and TRBJ2-4, is DSGVTQTPKHLITATGQRVTLRCSPRSGDLSVYWYQQSLDQGLQFLIQYYNGEERAKGNILERFSAQQFPDLHSELNLSSLELGDSALYFCASSVAGGPGNIQYFGAGTRLSVL.

The rearrangement links TRBV2 to TRBJ2-1; TRBD2 aligns across 7 bases. There are 15 residues in the CDR3. The germline gives CDR1 SNHLY, CDR2 FYNNEI. The ends lost 2 bases at V and 3 bases at J; junction bases unmatched: 4. CDR3 in amino acids: CASSESGGGYNEQFF. CDR3 bases: TGTGCCAGCAGTGAATCTGGCGGGGGCTACAATGAGCAGTTCTTC.

The chain combines TRBV29-1 with TRBJ2-7; 9 bases align to TRBD2. The CDR3 sequence is 14 residues long. Unmatched junction bases numbered 4, after V lost 1 base and J lost 3 bases. Germline assignment: CDR1 SQVTM and CDR2 ANQGSEA. The DNA of the CDR3 is TGCAGCGTTGAAGGAGCGGGGGGACTCTACGAGCAGTACTTC. This translates into CSVEGAGGLYEQYF.

This clone occurred once. The V call is TRBV7-9, the J call TRBJ1-3; TRBD1 is a possible D gene (6 bases). CDR3 length: 16 amino acids. Trimming pared 3 bases from V and 0 bases from J, leaving 12 bases between. Per the germline V gene, CDR1 is SEHNR and CDR2 is FQNEAQ (reference sequence). The CDR3 DNA is TGTGCCAGCAGCTTGGGAACAGGGCTCTCTGGAAACACCATATATTTT. Protein product: CASSLGTGLSGNTIYF.

The chain couples TRBV10-2 to TRBJ2-3, with D possibly TRBD2 on 6 matching bases. CDR1 is WSHSY, CDR2 SAAADI, per germline. This CDR3 spans 15 amino acids. Trimming stripped 10 bases from V and 3 bases from J, with 20 bases between. CDR3 sequence: CATIRTNQRTDTQYF. The CDR3 DNA is TGCGCCACCATCCGGACTAACCAGCGGACAGATACGCAGTATTTT.

The CDR3 sequence: CAIRGTSTSTDTQYF. The CDR3 DNA is TGTGCCATCAGAGGGACTTCTACTAGCACAGATACGCAGTATTTT. This sequence joins TRBV10-3 and TRBJ2-3; possibly TRBD2 for D (6 bases). Trimming shortened V by 6 bases and J by 0 bases, and 13 bases separated the two germline ends. Per the germline V gene, CDR1 is ENHRY and CDR2 is SYGVKD. This CDR3 contains 15 residues.

The V call is TRBV7-2, the J call TRBJ2-7, with D perhaps TRBD1 (5 bases). This CDR3 has 15 amino acids. Between the trimmed V and J ends, which lost 1 base and 0 bases, there was a span of 10 bases. Germline assignment: CDR1 SGHTA and CDR2 FQGNSA. Written as DNA, the CDR3 is TGTGCCAGCAGCTTAGAGGGGAAGAGCTCCTACGAGCAGTACTTC. Translating it yields CASSLEGKSSYEQYF.

This clone was observed once. V usage is TRBV19 and J usage is TRBJ2-7, with D uncertain. CDR1 is LNHDA and CDR2 is SQIVND in the germline V gene (reference sequence). The length of the CDR3 is 14 residues. V lost 3 bases, J lost 2 bases, and 11 bases lay in between. The CDR3 region has the DNA TGTGCCAGTAGTATCCGGGTGCAGACCTACGAGCAGTACTTC. It specifies CASSIRVQTYEQYF.

This chain joins TRBV9 and TRBJ2-1; TRBD2 agrees at 7 bases. CDR3 length: 16 residues. Per germline, CDR1 SGDLS and CDR2 YYNGEE. Trimming took 1 base from V and 6 from J; bases not matched to a gene: 10. CDR3 nucleotides: TGTGCCAGCAGCGTAACCGGGACTAACCCGTTCAATGAGCAGTTCTTC. Its protein product is CASSVTGTNPFNEQFF.

The rearrangement links TRBV7-9 to TRBJ2-1, with D possibly TRBD2 on 7 matching bases. The CDR3 extends over 14 amino acids. The V gene lost 1 base and the J gene lost 9 bases, with 13 bases spanning the gap. Germline V gene data show CDR1 as SEHNR and CDR2 as FQNEAQ (reference sequence). The CDR3 here is CASSLVTGRGEQFF. As DNA, the CDR3 is TGTGCCAGCAGCTTAGTCACAGGGAGGGGTGAGCAGTTCTTC.

The gene calls are TRBV6-5 and TRBJ1-5; possible D gene TRBD1, 5 bases. Germline V gene data show CDR1 as MNHEY and CDR2 as SVGAGI. The CDR3 consists of 15 residues. The ends were cut back, 6 bases at V and 0 bases at J, with 12 bases in the middle. As DNA, the CDR3 is TGTGCCAGCAGGCGGGAAGGGACTAGCAATCAGCCCCAGCATTTT. It codes for CASRREGTSNQPQHF.

This sequence joins TRBV7-3 and TRBJ1-2; 11 nucleotides agree with TRBD1. Germline V gene lookup returns CDR1 SGHTA and CDR2 FQGTGA. Trimming cost V 5 bases and J 3 bases; bases outside gene matches: 11. The CDR3 consists of 17 residues. CDR3 loop: CASSPNQGGQGDYGYTF. CDR3 DNA: TGTGCCAGCAGCCCCAACCAAGGGGGACAGGGGGACTATGGCTACACCTTC.

J is TRBJ2-1 and V is TRBV6-5; D is undetermined. The ends were cut back, 11 bases at V and 9 bases at J, with 11 bases in the middle. The germline V gene has CDR1 MNHEY and CDR2 SVGAGI. The CDR3 length is 10 residues. The CDR3: CAAGYSEQFF. The CDR3 DNA reads as TGTGCCGCAGGCTATTCTGAGCAGTTCTTC.

This clone has more than one count but fewer than ten. The chain has TRBV28 and TRBJ2-1; 10 bases agree with TRBD1. The CDR3 spans 15 residues. The trim removed 2 bases at V and 7 bases at J, leaving 5 bases unmatched. CDR1 and CDR2 from the germline V gene are MDHEN and SYDVKM. CDR3 nucleotides: TGTGCCAGCAGTTTACGACAGGGGGCGTCGAATGAGCAGTTCTTC. Translation: CASSLRQGASNEQFF.

This chain connects TRBV6-5 to TRBJ1-6; a possible D gene is TRBD1 (5 bases). The CDR3 totals 15 residues. Per the germline V gene, CDR1 is MNHEY and CDR2 is SVGAGI. V lost 2 bases, J lost 8 bases, and 13 bases lay in between. This CDR3 is CASSYADRTYSPLHF. DNA for the CDR3: TGTGCCAGCAGTTACGCTGACAGAACCTATTCACCCCTCCACTTT.

The rearrangement links TRBV7-8 to TRBJ1-5, with a tentative D call TRBD1 (5 bases). The V gene lost 7 bases and the J gene lost 4 bases, with 11 bases spanning the gap. Germline loops: CDR1 SGHVS, CDR2 FQNEAQ. The CDR3 has 13 amino acids. The DNA of the CDR3 is TGTGCCAGCACCCGGGGGGGGAATCAGCCCCAGCATTTT. Encoded protein: CASTRGGNQPQHF.

The rearrangement joins TRBV5-1 to TRBJ2-7; TRBD1 might be the D (5 bases). The CDR3 extends over 14 amino acids. CDR1 is SGHRS, CDR2 YFSETQ, per germline. V gave up 5 bases and J gave up 1 base, with 13 bases separating them. The CDR3 is CASRTGDSSYEQYF. DNA of the CDR3: TGCGCCAGCAGAACCGGAGACAGTTCCTACGAGCAGTACTTC. Together with reference TRBV5-1 and TRBJ2-7, the CDR3 gives the full variable domain: KAGVTQTPRYLIKTRGQQVTLSCSPISGHRSVSWYQQTPGQGLQFLFEYFSETQRNKGNFPGRFSGRQFSNSRSEMNVSTLELGDSALYLCASRTGDSSYEQYFGPGTRLTVT.

This clone was seen more than once but under ten times. This sequence joins TRBV7-2 and TRBJ1-5, with a tentative D call TRBD1 (5 bases). The V gene lost 5 bases and the J gene lost 6 bases, with 11 bases spanning the gap. The CDR3 spans 13 residues. CDR1 and CDR2 from the germline V gene are SGHTA and FQGNSA. The CDR3 region has the DNA TGTGCCAGCAGCACAGCGGGGGGTCAGCCCCAGCATTTT. It codes for CASSTAGGQPQHF.

A single count supports this clone. This chain joins TRBV7-2 and TRBJ2-7, with TRBD2 matching over 10 bases. V was clipped by 5 bases and J by 3 bases; unmatched bases: 4. The germline gives CDR1 SGHTA, CDR2 FQGNSA. This CDR3 comprises 14 residues. CDR3 residues: CASSPLAGLYEQYF. The CDR3 nucleotides are TGTGCCAGCAGCCCACTAGCGGGACTCTACGAGCAGTACTTC.

This chain uses TRBV18 with TRBJ2-1, with 10 bases lining up with TRBD2. Germline CDR1 KGHSH, CDR2 LQKENI. The CDR3 length is 15 residues. The ends lost 6 bases at V and 1 base at J; junction bases unmatched: 3. CDR3 in amino acids: CASSGLALSYNEQFF. The CDR3 bases are TGTGCCAGCTCGGGACTAGCGTTATCCTACAATGAGCAGTTCTTC.

The sample holds one count of this clone. The chain links TRBV5-4 to TRBJ2-3; 13 bases agree with TRBD2. The CDR3 totals 16 residues. The junction had 5 bases not matched to a gene; V was cut back by 4 bases and J by 3 bases. Germline lookup yields CDR1 SGHNT and CDR2 YYREEE (reference sequence). The CDR3 DNA reads TGTGCCAGCAGCGTGACTAGCGGGGGGCTTACAGATACGCAGTATTTT. Amino acids: CASSVTSGGLTDTQYF.

CDR3 sequence: CAIWGGGDYEQYF. CDR3 DNA sequence: TGTGCCATCTGGGGGGGAGGGGACTACGAGCAGTACTTC. This chain links TRBV10-3 with TRBJ2-7, with 7 bases fitting TRBD2. The CDR3 totals 13 residues. J lost 3 bases, V lost 8 bases, and 7 bases had no gene match. Looked up from germline, CDR1 is ENHRY and CDR2 is SYGVKD.

The rearrangement links TRBV5-6 to TRBJ1-2, with no clear D. This CDR3 contains 15 residues. The ends were cut back, 3 bases at V and 7 bases at J, with 19 bases in the middle. The germline CDR1 and CDR2 sequences are SGHDT and YYEEEE. The CDR3 coding sequence is TGTGCCAGCAGCTCGTGGAGACGCACAAGTACTGGCTACACCTTC. Its protein product is CASSSWRRTSTGYTF.

This clone was found a few times. The chain couples TRBV7-2 to TRBJ2-7, with TRBD2 matching over 10 bases. Trimming took 5 bases from V and 4 from J; bases not matched to a gene: 14. The CDR3 is 17 amino acids. Germline lookup yields CDR1 SGHTA and CDR2 FQGNSA. The chain's CDR3 is CASSPRVSGGHRYEQYF. In nucleotides, the CDR3 is TGTGCCAGCAGCCCCCGTGTTAGCGGGGGGCATAGGTACGAGCAGTACTTC.